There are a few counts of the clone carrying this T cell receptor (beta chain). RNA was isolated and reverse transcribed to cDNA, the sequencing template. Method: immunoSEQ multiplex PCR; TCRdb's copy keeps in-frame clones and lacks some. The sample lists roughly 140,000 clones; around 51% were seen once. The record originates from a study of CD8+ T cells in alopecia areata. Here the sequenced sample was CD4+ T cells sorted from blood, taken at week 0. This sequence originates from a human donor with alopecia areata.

The CDR3 nucleotides are TGTGCCAGCTCATCAATCCAGACCTCTTCGGGTACGCAGTATTTT. This encodes CASSSIQTSSGTQYF. The gene calls are TRBV18 and TRBJ2-3; D uncertain. V lost 5 bases to trimming and J lost 8 bases, with 20 bases between them. CDR3 length equals 15 residues. CDR1 is KGHSH and CDR2 is LQKENI in the germline V gene.